This T cell receptor beta chain was documented in a study of blood T cell repertoires in COVID-19. Trimming took 7 bases from V and 4 from J, leaving 16 bases between them. The CDR3 contains 14 residues. Germline V gene lookup returns CDR1 MNHEY and CDR2 SVGAGI. The protocol was immunoSEQ multiplex PCR, while the TCRdb copy is restricted to in-frame clones and leaves out a portion. This table holds roughly 110,000 clones, roughly four fifths found once. The sequence was obtained from a woman aged 55-69 years with acute or convalescent COVID-19. Sequencing input: peripheral blood. The V gene is TRBV6-5, the J gene TRBJ1-1; D uncertain. This CDR3 is CASTNLGPTTEAFF. The CDR3 DNA reads as TGTGCCAGCACCAACTTGGGCCCGACCACTGAAGCTTTCTTT.